Below are 6 T cell receptor beta chains sequenced from a single sample in a study of blood T cells in healthy people across ages. For the second PCR, which ran for 7 to 11 cycles, a sample-barcoded 5' primer and a J-beta primer mix were used. TCRdb re-called the 5' RACE reads with MiXCR, one entry per CDR3 protein. The sample contains nearly 1 million distinct CDR3 sequences, around 54% of which appear only once. Sequencing was done on a sample of blood. The receptors originated from a woman aged 55-70 years in good health.

The gene calls are TRBV29-1 and TRBJ2-1; D gene unclear. The V end lost 4 bases, the J end lost 4 bases, and 17 bases lay between the germline ends. The CDR3 length is 15 residues. From germline, CDR1 is SQVTM and CDR2 ANQGSEA. The CDR3, as DNA: TGCAGCGTTGCGTTGGGTAGTGGGAAGTACAATGAGCAGTTCTTC. Encoded protein: CSVALGSGKYNEQFF.

This sequence joins TRBV6-5 and TRBJ2-1, with D possibly being TRBD2 (5 bases). CDR1 MNHEY and CDR2 SVGAGI come from the germline V gene. Trimming cost V 9 bases and J 8 bases, with 11 bases left between them. The CDR3 is made up of 11 amino acids. The CDR3 reads CASRGLDEQFF. DNA of the CDR3: TGTGCCAGTCGAGGGCTGGATGAGCAGTTCTTC.

Worth noting for this clonotype: At one end the junction does not follow the germline gene, possibly because of a read error. The chain recombines TRBV24-1 with TRBJ2-1; 9 bases agree with TRBD2. Per the germline V gene, CDR1 is KGHDR and CDR2 is SFDVKD. This CDR3 has 13 residues. CDR3 in DNA: TGTGACACCAGTGATCGTAGCGGGAGCGGCGAGTTCTTC. As protein: CDTSDRSGSGEFF.

The CDR3 nucleotides are TGTGCCAGCAGTTTATGGGGGGGCCGTATTCGCAATGAGCAGTTCTTC. It yields the protein CASSLWGGRIRNEQFF. J is TRBJ2-1 and V is TRBV27, with a tentative D call TRBD2 (7 bases). Looked up from germline, CDR1 is MNHEY and CDR2 is SMNVEV (reference sequence). The CDR3 loop spans 16 amino acids. The germline V and J ends were trimmed by 1 base and 6 bases, with 16 bases remaining between them.

CDR3 bases: TGCAGCGCCGCTATAGGTCTCTACGAGCAGTACTTC. Encoded protein: CSAAIGLYEQYF. The chain uses TRBV29-1 and TRBJ2-7, with no clear D. Germline loops: CDR1 SQVTM, CDR2 ANQGSEA. With 7 bases removed from V and 3 bases from J, the gap between germline ends came to 13 bases. This CDR3 is built from 12 residues.

The chain links TRBV27 to TRBJ2-1; D could derive from TRBD1 or TRBD2 (5 bases each). Germline V gives CDR1 MNHEY, CDR2 SMNVEV (reference sequence). This CDR3 is built from 12 residues. V was trimmed by 7 bases and J by 15 bases, leaving 19 bases between them. CDR3 sequence: CASTGTAGRSFF. The CDR3 nucleotides read TGTGCCAGCACCGGGACGGCGGGTAGGTCGTTCTTC.